The clone carrying this T cell receptor beta chain has only a few counts. Sample time point: newly diagnosed GD, antithyroid drugs for less than 3 months. Researchers made the TCR library from RNA that was extracted from PBMCs. This entry belongs to a study of regulatory T cells in long-lasting Graves disease. Trimming left V 4 bases short and J 0 bases short, with 20 bases between. The germline V gene has CDR1 SGDLS and CDR2 YYNGEE. The CDR3 has 18 amino acids. The authors built TCR beta libraries using iRepertoire HTBI primers and Arm-PCR of CDR3 regions. One entry per CDR3 protein, called by TCRdb with MiXCR from the multiplex PCR reads. The data show 550,000 to 650,000 distinct CDR3 sequences, 15% to 20% seen once. This same sample was also taken into another study, of T cells in Graves' hyperthyroidism and ophthalmopathy.

Sequencing was performed on peripheral blood mononuclear cells (PBMCs), taken at new diagnosis, from a patient treated with antithyroid drugs. The chain joins TRBV9 to TRBJ2-1; D is perhaps TRBD1 or TRBD2 (5 bases each). The TCR was taken from a man aged 18 to 35 with Graves disease. In DNA form, the CDR3 reads TGTGCCAGCAGCAAAATCGGGGCAGCGAGGAGCTCCTACAATGAGCAGTTCTTC. It yields the protein CASSKIGAARSSYNEQFF.